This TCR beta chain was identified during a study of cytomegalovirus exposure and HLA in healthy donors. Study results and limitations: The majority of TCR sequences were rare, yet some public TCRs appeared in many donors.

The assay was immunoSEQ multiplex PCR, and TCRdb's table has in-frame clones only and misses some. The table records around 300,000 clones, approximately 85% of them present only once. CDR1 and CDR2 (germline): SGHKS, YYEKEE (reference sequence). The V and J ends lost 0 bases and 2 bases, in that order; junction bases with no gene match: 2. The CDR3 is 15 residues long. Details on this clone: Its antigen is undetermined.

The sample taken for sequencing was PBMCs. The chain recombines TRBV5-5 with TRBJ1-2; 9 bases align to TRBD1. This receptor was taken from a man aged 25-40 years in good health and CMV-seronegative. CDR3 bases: TGTGCCAGCAGCTTGGGGACAGGGGACAACTATGGCTACACCTTC. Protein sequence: CASSLGTGDNYGYTF.